Below, 22 T cell receptor beta chains from the same sample are listed, as sequenced in a study of T cell responses to AZD1222 COVID-19 vaccine. The repertoire was sequenced with immunoSEQ multiplex PCR; TCRdb's copy has only in-frame clones and lacks some. The table includes more than 100,000 clones, roughly 91% detected once. Sample: peripheral blood, taken on day 0 of AZD1222 vaccination. These receptors were collected from an adult in good health.

V gene TRBV9 combines with J gene TRBJ2-3, with D possibly being TRBD1 or TRBD2 (6 bases each). Germline values: CDR1 SGDLS, CDR2 YYNGEE. This CDR3 is built from 14 residues. V was cut by 0 bases and J by 6 bases, with 11 bases left in between. The CDR3 protein is CASSVVGGWDTQYF. As DNA, the CDR3 is TGTGCCAGCAGCGTAGTAGGGGGGTGGGATACGCAGTATTTT.

The chain combines TRBV5-4 with TRBJ2-7; no clear D. V was clipped by 4 bases and J by 2 bases, with 10 bases between them. Germline-derived CDR1 and CDR2 are SGHNT and YYREEE (reference sequence). The CDR3 spans 13 residues. CDR3 DNA: TGTGCCAGCAGCCCCGAAGACACCTACGAGCAGTACTTC. Translated: CASSPEDTYEQYF.

V and J are TRBV12-3 or TRBV12-4 and TRBJ2-2, with 9 nucleotides matching TRBD1. CDR3 size: 13 residues. V shed 8 bases, J shed 5 bases, and the junction held 3 bases outside the gene matches. This chain's CDR3 is CASGQGNTGELFF. DNA for the CDR3: TGTGCCAGCGGACAGGGGAATACCGGGGAGCTGTTTTTT.

V is TRBV15 and J is TRBJ1-4; 7 nucleotides agree with TRBD1. This CDR3 is built from 14 residues. The junction had 2 bases not matched to a gene; V was cut back by 2 bases and J by 5 bases. Germline CDR1 and CDR2: LNHNV and YYDKDF (reference sequence). CDR3 nucleotide sequence: TGTGCCACCAGCAGATCAGGGGGAAATGAAAAACTGTTTTTT. The encoded protein is CATSRSGGNEKLFF.

The chain carries TRBV30 and TRBJ1-2; 7 nucleotides align to TRBD1. The germline V gene encodes CDR1 GTSNPN and CDR2 SVGIG (reference sequence). The CDR3 covers 14 residues. With 0 bases clipped from V and 4 bases from J, the junction kept 5 bases outside the gene matches. This CDR3 reads CAWSVRGRGYGYTF. Written as DNA, the CDR3 is TGTGCCTGGAGTGTAAGGGGGCGAGGCTATGGCTACACCTTC.

The chain recombines TRBV18 with TRBJ1-5; D unclear. Per the germline V gene, CDR1 is KGHSH and CDR2 is LQKENI. V dropped 1 base and J dropped 3 bases, with 7 bases sitting between them. The CDR3 has 14 amino acids. The CDR3 reads CASSPQGNNQPQHF. In DNA form, the CDR3 reads TGTGCCAGCTCACCACAGGGTAACAATCAGCCCCAGCATTTT. Full variable domain (outside the CDR3, taken from reference TRBV18 and TRBJ1-5): NAGVMQNPRHLVRRRGQEARLRCSPMKGHSHVYWYRQLPEEGLKFMVYLQKENIIDESGMPKERFSAEFPKEGPSILRIQQVVRGDSAAYFCASSPQGNNQPQHFGDGTRLSIL.

The rearrangement joins TRBV5-1 to TRBJ2-5, with 10 bases that match TRBD1. The CDR3 sequence is 15 residues long. The germline V gene encodes CDR1 SGHRS and CDR2 YFSETQ. Germline trimming cut 4 bases from V and 2 bases from J; bases unmatched to any gene: 5. The CDR3 DNA is TGCGCCAGCAGCGCCCGGGACAGGGGACAAGAGACCCAGTACTTC. It is translated as CASSARDRGQETQYF.

The V gene is TRBV7-6, the J gene TRBJ2-3; 9 bases are a match to TRBD2. The V segment lost 3 bases and the J segment 1 base; nucleotides outside the gene matches: 2. This CDR3 is 15 amino acids long. Germline V gives CDR1 SGHVS, CDR2 FNYEAQ. The CDR3 is CASSLGTSRTDTQYF. The CDR3 DNA reads as TGTGCCAGCAGCTTGGGGACTAGCCGCACAGATACGCAGTATTTT.

The rearrangement links TRBV19 to TRBJ1-3, with D maybe TRBD1 (5 bases). CDR1 and CDR2 from the germline V gene are LNHDA and SQIVND (reference sequence). The length of the CDR3 is 16 residues. V was cut by 6 bases and J by 2 bases, with 17 bases left in between. The CDR3 DNA is TGTGCCAGTAGCACCACCAGGGCAAGGGCTGGAAACACCATATATTTT. Its translation is CASSTTRARAGNTIYF.

This chain uses TRBV29-1 with TRBJ1-2; perhaps TRBD1 as D (6 bases). Germline assignment: CDR1 SQVTM and CDR2 ANQGSEA. CDR3 length: 14 amino acids. The V end lost 5 bases, the J end lost 4 bases, and 17 bases lay between the germline ends. The CDR3: CSVPTGSSGYGYTF. CDR3 nucleotide sequence: TGCAGCGTTCCTACAGGGAGTAGCGGCTATGGCTACACCTTC.

The J gene is TRBJ2-7, the V gene TRBV7-2; maybe TRBD2 (5 bases). Trimming removed 0 bases at V and 0 bases at J, with 9 bases between. Germline CDR1 and CDR2: SGHTA and FQGNSA. The CDR3 is 15 residues long. The DNA for the CDR3 is TGTGCCAGCAGCTTAGCAGGAAGCGGCTCCTACGAGCAGTACTTC. The encoded protein is CASSLAGSGSYEQYF.

This sequence joins TRBV14 and TRBJ2-2; 8 bases agree with TRBD1. Trimming cost V 2 bases and J 9 bases; bases outside gene matches: 5. The CDR3 totals 14 residues. Germline CDR1 is SGHDN and CDR2 is FVKESK. The CDR3 DNA is TGTGCCAGCAGCCAAAGGACAGGGATAAGGGAGCTGTTTTTT. It codes for CASSQRTGIRELFF.

The J gene is TRBJ2-5, the V gene TRBV6-1; 7 bases are a match to TRBD2. CDR1 MNHNS and CDR2 SASEGT come from the germline V gene. J gave up 6 bases and V 3 bases, and 4 bases lay outside the gene matches. There are 13 residues in the CDR3. In nucleotides, the CDR3 is TGTGCCAGCAGTGAGGGGGGGAGGCAGACCCAGTACTTC. Its protein product is CASSEGGRQTQYF.

V is TRBV19 and J is TRBJ1-1, with D unclear. This CDR3 contains 14 residues. From germline, CDR1 is LNHDA and CDR2 SQIVND (reference sequence). V lost 5 bases to trimming and J lost 3 bases, with 13 bases between them. This CDR3 is CASSPQARYTEAFF. The CDR3 DNA is TGTGCCAGTAGTCCCCAGGCACGATACACTGAAGCTTTCTTT.

CDR3 residues: CASSVEARMSWGAGTDTQYF. CDR3 DNA: TGTGCCAGCAGCGTAGAGGCCCGTATGTCTTGGGGGGCGGGCACAGATACGCAGTATTTT. The chain recombines TRBV9 with TRBJ2-3, with D perhaps TRBD1 or TRBD2 (6 bases each). Looked up from germline, CDR1 is SGDLS and CDR2 is YYNGEE. V lost 0 bases to trimming and J lost 1 base, with 24 bases between them. There are 20 residues in the CDR3.

Only one count was recorded for this clone. V is TRBV7-8 and J is TRBJ1-6; 9 bases map to TRBD1. In germline, CDR1 is SGHVS, CDR2 FQNEAQ. Unmatched junction bases numbered 7, after V lost 0 bases and J lost 7 bases. The CDR3 has 17 amino acids. Here the CDR3 reads CASSLARGQGSNSPLHF. DNA for the CDR3: TGTGCCAGCAGCTTAGCTAGGGGACAGGGTTCCAATTCACCCCTCCACTTT.

The V gene is TRBV5-1, the J gene TRBJ2-1; 7 positions agree with TRBD1. The CDR3 contains 15 residues. CDR1 SGHRS and CDR2 YFSETQ come from the germline V gene. The J segment lost 1 base and the V segment lost 0 bases, leaving 1 base of the junction unmatched. The CDR3: CASSLEGASYNEQFF. CDR3 DNA: TGCGCCAGCAGCTTGGAGGGGGCGTCCTACAATGAGCAGTTCTTC.

The genes are TRBV27 and TRBJ2-2; D is unresolved. V lost 6 bases to trimming and J lost 4 bases, with 9 bases between them. The CDR3 is 13 amino acids. Germline assignment: CDR1 MNHEY and CDR2 SMNVEV (reference sequence). The CDR3 sequence is CASRTWVTGELFF. The CDR3 coding sequence is TGTGCCAGCAGGACGTGGGTCACCGGGGAGCTGTTTTTT.

The chain has TRBV2 and TRBJ2-7; a weak D match, TRBD2 (5 bases). Trimming pared 7 bases from V and 0 bases from J, leaving 25 bases between. This CDR3 has 18 amino acids. Germline loops: CDR1 SNHLY, CDR2 FYNNEI. In nucleotides, the CDR3 is TGTGCCAGCAAGATAGCAGGAGGAAATGGATTGGGCTCCTACGAGCAGTACTTC. Its protein product is CASKIAGGNGLGSYEQYF.

The chain uses TRBV5-1 and TRBJ2-2; a weak D match, TRBD1 (6 bases). V lost 0 bases and J 5 bases, leaving 8 bases between the germline ends. The CDR3 spans 14 residues. Germline V gene data show CDR1 as SGHRS and CDR2 as YFSETQ. The CDR3 DNA follows: TGCGCCAGCAGCTTGGGGACAGAAACCGGGGAGCTGTTTTTT. This sequence encodes CASSLGTETGELFF.

The chain joins TRBV5-1 to TRBJ2-1, with 10 bases matching TRBD1. CDR3 length: 14 residues. Trimming took 3 bases from V and 9 from J; bases not matched to a gene: 6. Germline CDR1 and CDR2: SGHRS and YFSETQ. CDR3 residues: CASSWGQGLGEQFF. CDR3 coding DNA: TGCGCCAGCAGCTGGGGACAGGGGTTGGGTGAGCAGTTCTTC.

CDR3 sequence (DNA): TGCAGTGCTTTGCTCCAAGAGACCCAGTACTTC. Protein sequence: CSALLQETQYF. This sequence joins TRBV20-1 and TRBJ2-5; D is undetermined. Germline CDR1 is DFQATT and CDR2 is SNEGSKA (reference sequence). The CDR3 has 11 amino acids. With 5 bases removed from V and 1 base from J, the gap between germline ends came to 5 bases.